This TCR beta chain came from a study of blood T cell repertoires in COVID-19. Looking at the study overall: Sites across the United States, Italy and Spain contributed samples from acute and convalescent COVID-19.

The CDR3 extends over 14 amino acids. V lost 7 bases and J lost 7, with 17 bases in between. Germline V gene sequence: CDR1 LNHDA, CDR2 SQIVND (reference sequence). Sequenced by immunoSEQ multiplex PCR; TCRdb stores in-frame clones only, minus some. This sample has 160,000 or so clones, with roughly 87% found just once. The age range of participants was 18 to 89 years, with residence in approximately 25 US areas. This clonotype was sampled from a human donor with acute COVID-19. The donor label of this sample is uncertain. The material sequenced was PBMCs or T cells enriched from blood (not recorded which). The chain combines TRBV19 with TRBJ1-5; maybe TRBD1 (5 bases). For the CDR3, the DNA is TGTGCCAGTATCCCTACAGGACGGCTCCAGCCCCAGCATTTT. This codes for CASIPTGRLQPQHF. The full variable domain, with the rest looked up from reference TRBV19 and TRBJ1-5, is DGGITQSPKYLFRKEGQNVTLSCEQNLNHDAMYWYRQDPGQGLRLIYYSQIVNDFQKGDIAEGYSVSREKKESFPLTVTSAQKNPTAFYLCASIPTGRLQPQHFGDGTRLSIL.